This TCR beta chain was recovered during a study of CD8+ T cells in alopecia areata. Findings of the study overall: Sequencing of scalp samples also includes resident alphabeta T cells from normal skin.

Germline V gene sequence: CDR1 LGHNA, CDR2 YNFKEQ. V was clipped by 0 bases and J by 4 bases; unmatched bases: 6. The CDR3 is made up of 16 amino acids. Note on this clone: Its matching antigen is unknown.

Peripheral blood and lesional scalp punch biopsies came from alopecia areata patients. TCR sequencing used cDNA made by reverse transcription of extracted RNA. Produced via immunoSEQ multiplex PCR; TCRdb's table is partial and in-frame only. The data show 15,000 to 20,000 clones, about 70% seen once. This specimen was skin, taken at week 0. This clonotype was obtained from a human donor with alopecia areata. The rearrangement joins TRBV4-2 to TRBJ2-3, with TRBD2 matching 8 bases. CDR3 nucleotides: TGTGCCAGCAGCCAAGAATCCAGCGGGGGCCCAGATACGCAGTATTTT. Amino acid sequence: CASSQESSGGPDTQYF.